This entry lists 17 T cell receptor beta chains sequenced from one sample in a study of blood T cell repertoires in COVID-19. Measured with immunoSEQ multiplex PCR; TCRdb has only the in-frame clones, and not every one. The sample includes about 80,000 clones, roughly 80% of them seen just once. Sequenced sample: peripheral blood. The receptor set was obtained from a man in his 60s with COVID-19, enrolled during active disease.

This chain uses TRBV11-2 with TRBJ2-5; 7 positions agree with TRBD2. The germline V gene has CDR1 SGHAT and CDR2 FQNNGV. V lost 2 bases to trimming and J lost 2 bases; unmatched junction nucleotides: 8. The CDR3 contains 16 residues. The DNA of the CDR3 is TGTGCCAGCAGCTTAATGGCGGTCGGGGGGCAAGAGACCCAGTACTTC. Translating gives CASSLMAVGGQETQYF.

This clone was seen more than once but under ten times. The chain links TRBV2 to TRBJ2-2, with 8 nucleotides matching TRBD1. The germline gives CDR1 SNHLY, CDR2 FYNNEI. The ends lost 4 bases at V and 5 bases at J; junction bases unmatched: 6. This CDR3 is built from 15 residues. DNA of the CDR3: TGTGCCAGCAGTGGAAGGACAGGGAAGACCGGGGAGCTGTTTTTT. It codes for CASSGRTGKTGELFF. Complete variable domain (other parts from reference TRBV2 and TRBJ2-2): EPEVTQTPSHQVTQMGQEVILRCVPISNHLYFYWYRQILGQKVEFLVSFYNNEISEKSEIFDDQFSVERPDGSNFTLKIRSTKLEDSAMYFCASSGRTGKTGELFFGEGSRLTVL.

V usage is TRBV10-2 and J usage is TRBJ1-5, with TRBD1 matching 7 bases. Germline-derived CDR1 and CDR2 are WSHSY and SAAADI. The CDR3 totals 14 residues. Trimming removed 2 bases from V and 7 bases from J; junction bases left unmatched: 5. CDR3 bases: TGCGCCAGCAGTGAGGGACAGGCCCGCCAGCCCCAGCATTTT. Protein sequence: CASSEGQARQPQHF.

The V gene is TRBV5-1, the J gene TRBJ2-1; D might be TRBD2 (6 bases). Trimming shortened V by 0 bases and J by 6 bases, and 10 bases separated the two germline ends. The germline V gene has CDR1 SGHRS and CDR2 YFSETQ. The CDR3 runs 14 residues. The CDR3 reads CASSLGTTANEQFF. For the CDR3, the DNA is TGCGCCAGCAGCTTGGGGACTACGGCCAATGAGCAGTTCTTC.

The chain has TRBV27 and TRBJ2-2; 10 bases are a match to TRBD1. V lost 6 bases to trimming and J lost 4 bases; unmatched junction nucleotides: 5. Germline V CDR1 and CDR2: MNHEY, SMNVEV (reference sequence). CDR3 length equals 15 residues. The CDR3 sequence is CASSRQGAPTGELFF. CDR3 coding DNA: TGTGCCAGCAGCCGACAGGGGGCGCCCACCGGGGAGCTGTTTTTT.

The rearrangement uses TRBV7-2 and TRBJ1-1; the D is unclear. The CDR3 sequence is 12 residues long. From germline, CDR1 is SGHTA and CDR2 FQGNSA. V shed 0 bases and J shed 10 bases, with 9 bases lying between them. CDR3 sequence: CASSLAVGGAFF. CDR3 nucleotides: TGTGCCAGCAGCTTAGCCGTCGGAGGAGCTTTCTTT. Combining the CDR3 with reference TRBV7-2 and TRBJ1-1 gives the whole variable domain GAGVSQSPSNKVTEKGKDVELRCDPISGHTALYWYRQSLGQGLEFLIYFQGNSAPDKSGLPSDRFSAERTGGSVSTLTIQRTQQEDSAVYLCASSLAVGGAFFGQGTRLTVV.

For this clone: The junction shows a germline mismatch at one end, possibly a read error. The chain is built from TRBV7-7 and TRBJ2-7; 8 bases line up with TRBD1. The CDR3 totals 17 residues. Germline CDR1 is SSHAT and CDR2 is FNYEAQ (reference sequence). CDR3 in DNA: TGTGCTAGCAGCCCTAGCTTTGGGGACAGGTTATCCGGCGAGCAGTACTTC. Encoded protein: CASSPSFGDRLSGEQYF. Drawing the rest from reference TRBV7-7 and TRBJ2-7, the complete variable domain is GAGVSQSPRYKVTKRGQDVTLRCDPISSHATLYWYQQALGQGPEFLTYFNYEAQPDKSGLPSDRFSAERPEGSISTLTIQRTEQRDSAMYRCASSPSFGDRLSGEQYFGPGTRLTVT.

This chain uses TRBV9 with TRBJ1-1; 9 bases are a match to TRBD1. There are 17 residues in the CDR3. J gave up 3 bases and V 0 bases, and 9 bases lay outside the gene matches. Germline CDR1 is SGDLS and CDR2 is YYNGEE. CDR3 in DNA: TGTGCCAGCAGCGTAGCTCCCGGGACAGGGAAGGACACTGAAGCTTTCTTT. Protein product: CASSVAPGTGKDTEAFF.

The CDR3, as DNA: TGTGCCAGCAGTGAAGGGTCAGGGACCGGGGAGCTGTTTTTT. Protein sequence: CASSEGSGTGELFF. This chain connects TRBV6-4 to TRBJ2-2; D is perhaps TRBD1 (5 bases). V lost 3 bases to trimming and J lost 5 bases, with 10 bases between them. The CDR3 contains 14 residues. CDR1 and CDR2 from the germline V gene are MRHNA and SNTAGT.

The chain uses TRBV30 and TRBJ1-5; D uncertain. Germline CDR1 reads GTSNPN; CDR2 reads SVGIG (reference sequence). CDR3 length equals 15 residues. The V and J ends lost 0 bases and 6 bases respectively, with 15 bases between them. As DNA, the CDR3 is TGTGCCTGGAGTGTAGTGGACTTCCCTGGTCAGCCCCAGCATTTT. Translation: CAWSVVDFPGQPQHF. The complete variable domain, with remaining parts taken from reference TRBV30 and TRBJ1-5, reads SQTIHQWPATLVQPVGSPLSLECTVEGTSNPNLYWYRQAAGRGLQLLFYSVGIGQISSEVPQNLSASRPQDRQFILSSKKLLLSDSGFYLCAWSVVDFPGQPQHFGDGTRLSIL.

The J gene is TRBJ2-7, the V gene TRBV5-1, with 11 bases aligning to TRBD1. J gave up 5 bases and V 4 bases, and 14 bases lay outside the gene matches. CDR1 SGHRS and CDR2 YFSETQ come from the germline V gene. The length of the CDR3 is 17 residues. CDR3 residues: CASSLGQGAGLRHEQYF. The CDR3 nucleotides are TGCGCCAGCAGCCTAGGACAGGGGGCAGGTCTGCGCCACGAGCAGTACTTC.

The chain links TRBV5-1 to TRBJ2-7; 8 bases agree with TRBD2. Germline V CDR1 and CDR2: SGHRS, YFSETQ. This CDR3 is 14 amino acids long. The J segment lost 2 bases and the V segment lost 3 bases, leaving 4 bases of the junction unmatched. CDR3 sequence: CASSSPGGAYEQYF. The CDR3 coding sequence is TGCGCCAGCAGCTCCCCGGGGGGGGCCTACGAGCAGTACTTC.

The V gene is TRBV19, the J gene TRBJ2-1, with D maybe TRBD2 (6 bases). Trimming took off 1 base at V and 7 bases at J, with 8 bases between the two ends. CDR3 length: 13 residues. Looked up from germline, CDR1 is LNHDA and CDR2 is SQIVND (reference sequence). The CDR3 sequence is CASSIVAGNEQFF. The CDR3, as DNA: TGTGCCAGTAGTATAGTGGCGGGGAATGAGCAGTTCTTC. The full variable domain, in which reference TRBV19 and TRBJ2-1 provide the parts outside the CDR3, is DGGITQSPKYLFRKEGQNVTLSCEQNLNHDAMYWYRQDPGQGLRLIYYSQIVNDFQKGDIAEGYSVSREKKESFPLTVTSAQKNPTAFYLCASSIVAGNEQFFGPGTRLTVL.

The chain couples TRBV29-1 to TRBJ2-1, with 9 positions matching TRBD2. J was trimmed by 8 bases and V by 7 bases; bases with no gene match: 15. From germline, CDR1 is SQVTM and CDR2 ANQGSEA. The CDR3 has 15 amino acids. The CDR3 sequence: CSAFLAGRSADEQFF. The CDR3 nucleotides read TGCAGCGCCTTCCTAGCGGGGCGGTCGGCAGATGAGCAGTTCTTC.

The gene calls are TRBV29-1 and TRBJ1-1; the match to TRBD1 covers 8 bases. The CDR3 is 15 residues long. The junction had 13 bases not matched to a gene; V was cut back by 6 bases and J by 4 bases. CDR1 SQVTM and CDR2 ANQGSEA come from the germline V gene. The CDR3 is CSVSQGARGSTEAFF. The CDR3 DNA reads TGCAGCGTCTCTCAGGGGGCGCGAGGTTCCACTGAAGCTTTCTTT.

This clone has more than one count but fewer than ten. The chain links TRBV6-5 to TRBJ1-5, with D unresolved. The CDR3 loop spans 14 amino acids. The germline V gene has CDR1 MNHEY and CDR2 SVGAGI. The V gene lost 7 bases and the J gene lost 4 bases, with 14 bases spanning the gap. CDR3 bases: TGTGCCAGCATGGCGGAAGTAAATAATCAGCCCCAGCATTTT. Protein sequence: CASMAEVNNQPQHF.

The gene calls are TRBV3-1 (or the pseudogene TRBV3-2) and TRBJ2-5; 7 bases line up with TRBD2. The CDR3 consists of 15 residues. V shed 1 base, J shed 7 bases, and the junction held 9 bases outside the gene matches. Germline V CDR1 and CDR2: LGHDT, YNNKEL (reference sequence). CDR3 protein: CASSQVDGGYPTQYF. CDR3 sequence (DNA): TGTGCCAGCAGCCAAGTAGACGGGGGGTACCCGACCCAGTACTTC.